This is a list of T cell receptor beta chains from one sample in a study of T cells after yellow fever vaccination. TCRdb redid the calling of the 5' RACE reads with MiXCR, one entry per CDR3 protein. The data contain about 340,000 distinct CDR3 sequences, 9.5% to 15% of them singletons. The source material was CD4+ T cells sorted from PBMCs, sampled 15 days after the yellow fever booster vaccination. The source is a man aged 18 to 29 who received the YFV17D yellow fever vaccine. Each CDR3 is given with its conserved first and last residue. D genes are given only for firm matches. Size values are once, few and many counts, or a class for expanded clones, and some rows have none.

J gene	V gene	clone size	D gene	CDR3 DNA	CDR3 protein
TRBJ2-5	TRBV11-2	few	NA	TGTGCCAGCAGCTCCCAGAGAGAGACCCAGTACTTC	CASSSQRETQYF
TRBJ2-5	TRBV5-4	few	NA	TGTGCCAGCAGCTTGGGACTAGTTACAGAGACCCAGTACTTC	CASSLGLVTETQYF
TRBJ2-1	TRBV6-2/TRBV6-3	few	TRBD1	TGTGCCAGCACCCCATGGAGGACAGGGGTCGATGAGCAGTTCTTC	CASTPWRTGVDEQFF
TRBJ2-7	TRBV20-1	many	NA	TGCAGTGCTCCTAGGGCAGGGAGCTCCTACGAGCAGTACTTC	CSAPRAGSSYEQYF
TRBJ2-1	TRBV20-1	many	TRBD2	TGCAGTGCCGATCGTGGGGGGGTTCGAGGTGAGCAGTTCTTC	CSADRGGVRGEQFF
TRBJ2-3	TRBV28	few	TRBD1	TGTGCCAGCGCGGCTGAGGGGGCTTTGGATACGCAGTATTTT	CASAAEGALDTQYF
TRBJ2-2	TRBV11-3	NA	NA	TGTGCCAGCAGCTCCGGGGGTCTTGACGGGGAGCTGTTTTTT	CASSSGGLDGELFF
TRBJ2-2	TRBV4-3	few	NA	TGCGCCAGCAGCCATACAGGGCTATCCGGGGAGCTGTTTTTT	CASSHTGLSGELFF
TRBJ2-7	TRBV7-2	few	NA	TGTGCCAGCAGCGCCCAGGGTGGTTACGAGCAGTACTTC	CASSAQGGYEQYF
TRBJ2-5	TRBV20-1	few	TRBD2	TGCAGTGCTAGAGTACTAGCGGGGGTGGAGACCCAGTACTTC	CSARVLAGVETQYF
TRBJ1-5	TRBV2	NA	TRBD1	TGTGCCAGCAGTGAAGAGGGGACAGGCAATCAGCCCCAGCATTTT	CASSEEGTGNQPQHF
TRBJ1-5	TRBV6-6	NA	NA	TGTGCCAGCACTTCGGGCAGCTATAGCAATCAGCCCCAGCATTTT	CASTSGSYSNQPQHF
TRBJ2-5	TRBV18	few	NA	TGTGCCAGCTCACCATCAGGGCAGTACCAAGAGACCCAGTACTTC	CASSPSGQYQETQYF
TRBJ2-1	TRBV5-1	few	NA	TGCGCCAGCAGCCCAGTGCCCCACAATGAGCAGTTCTTC	CASSPVPHNEQFF
TRBJ2-3	TRBV5-1	few	NA	TGCGCCAGCAGCATCGGGACCAGCATGTATACGCAGTATTTT	CASSIGTSMYTQYF
TRBJ2-1	TRBV25-1	NA	TRBD1	TGTGCCAGCAGTGGTTACAGGGGGAGGTATGAGCAGTTCTTC	CASSGYRGRYEQFF
TRBJ2-3	TRBV12-3/TRBV12-4	NA	TRBD2	TGTGCCAGCAGTTTCGGAACTAGCGTTACAGATACGCAGTATTTT	CASSFGTSVTDTQYF
TRBJ2-3	TRBV20-1	many	TRBD1	TGCAGTGCACAAAGGACAGGGTTGGCAGATACGCAGTATTTT	CSAQRTGLADTQYF
TRBJ2-1	TRBV20-1	few	TRBD2	TGCAGTGCTCCACTGGGACTAGCGGGGGAAAAGCAGTTCTTC	CSAPLGLAGEKQFF
TRBJ2-2	TRBV4-3	few	NA	TGCGCCAGCAGCCAGGCTGGGGTAGCGATCACCGGGGAGCTGTTTTTT	CASSQAGVAITGELFF
TRBJ1-6	TRBV7-8	many	NA	TGTGCCAGCAGCTCCCAAAATTACCGGGCAACGGGGCCCCTCCACTTT	CASSSQNYRATGPLHF
TRBJ2-3	TRBV20-1	medium-sized	TRBD2	TGCAGTGCTTACGAACTAGCGGGGGGTTTGGGGGTCACAGATACGCAGTATTTT	CSAYELAGGLGVTDTQYF
TRBJ1-6	TRBV4-1	many	NA	TGCGCCAGCAGCCCAGGGAGCTCCTATAATTCACCCCTCCACTTT	CASSPGSSYNSPLHF
TRBJ2-7	TRBV5-1	few	NA	TGCGCCAGCAGCTTGAAGAGGAGTCTGGATACGAACGAGCAGTACTTC	CASSLKRSLDTNEQYF
TRBJ1-1	TRBV3-1	NA	TRBD1	TGTGCCAGCGCCGGGACAGAGAACACTGAAGCTTTCTTT	CASAGTENTEAFF
TRBJ2-3	TRBV20-1	NA	TRBD2	TGCAGTGCTCGGGGGGGACCCCGTTCCACAGATACGCAGTATTTT	CSARGGPRSTDTQYF
TRBJ2-7	TRBV2	few	TRBD1	TGTGCCAGCAGTGGGACAGGGACAATCCACGAGCAGTACTTC	CASSGTGTIHEQYF
TRBJ1-2	TRBV20-1	NA	NA	TGCAGTGCTAGGCGGCAGGGGAATGGCTACACCTTC	CSARRQGNGYTF
TRBJ1-1	TRBV5-1	NA	NA	TGCGCCAGCAGTCTCCGTGGGGGGCCGAACACTGAAGCTTTCTTT	CASSLRGGPNTEAFF
TRBJ2-2	TRBV6-2/TRBV6-3	NA	TRBD1	TGTGCCAGCAGCCCCCCCGACAGGGCCGCGAACACCGGGGAGCTGTTTTTT	CASSPPDRAANTGELFF
TRBJ2-3	TRBV7-3	few	NA	TGTGCCAGCAGATCAGGGGTTAGCACAGATACGCAGTATTTT	CASRSGVSTDTQYF
TRBJ2-7	TRBV18	few	NA	TGTGCCAGCTCACCGGGACGGGACTACGAGCAGTACTTC	CASSPGRDYEQYF
TRBJ2-2	TRBV12-3/TRBV12-4	few	TRBD1	TGTGCCAGCAGTCCGGGACAGGGGGCGCGTAGCGGGGAGCTGTTTTTT	CASSPGQGARSGELFF
TRBJ2-2	TRBV5-1	many	NA	TGCGCCAGCCATACGGGCAACACCGGGGAGCTGTTTTTT	CASHTGNTGELFF
TRBJ2-3	TRBV24-1	few	NA	TGTGCCACCAGTAGGTACGGCACAGATACGCAGTATTTT	CATSRYGTDTQYF
TRBJ2-2	TRBV2	few	NA	TGTGCCAGCAGTGAAGCCTCCCCCGGGGAGCTGTTTTTT	CASSEASPGELFF
TRBJ2-6	TRBV28	few	TRBD1	TGTGCCAGCAGTTCCACCGGGACAGGGAGCTCTGGGGCCAACGTCCTGACTTTC	CASSSTGTGSSGANVLTF
TRBJ2-1	TRBV6-5	few	TRBD1	TGTGCCAGCAGTTACCTGGGACAGACCTACAATGAGCAGTTCTTC	CASSYLGQTYNEQFF
TRBJ1-2	TRBV28	many	NA	TGTGCCAGCAGGCGGACTGAGGTCTATGGCTACACCTTC	CASRRTEVYGYTF
TRBJ2-1	TRBV9	many	NA	TGTGCCAGCAGCGTAGGTCGAAGTGAGCAGTTCTTC	CASSVGRSEQFF
TRBJ2-7	TRBV18	NA	NA	TGTGCCAGCTCGGACGGGGTTTCCTACGAGCAGTACTTC	CASSDGVSYEQYF
TRBJ1-4	TRBV7-3	NA	NA	TGTGCCAGCAGCCCCCTGGGGAGTCATAATGAAAAACTGTTTTTT	CASSPLGSHNEKLFF